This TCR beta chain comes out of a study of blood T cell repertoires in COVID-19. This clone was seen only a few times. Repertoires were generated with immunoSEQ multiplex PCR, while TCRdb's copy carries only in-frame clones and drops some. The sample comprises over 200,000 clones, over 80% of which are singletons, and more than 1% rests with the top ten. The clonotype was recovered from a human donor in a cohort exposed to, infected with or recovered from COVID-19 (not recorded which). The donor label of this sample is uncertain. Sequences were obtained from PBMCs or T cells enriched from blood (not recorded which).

This chain's CDR3 is CASSLVTGAQYF. The CDR3 DNA follows: TGTGCCAGCAGCTTGGTGACAGGGGCTCAGTACTTC. This chain uses TRBV5-6 with TRBJ2-7; 8 nucleotides agree with TRBD1. The V gene end was trimmed by 0 bases and the J gene end by 10 bases; junction bases not matched to a gene: 3. The CDR3 consists of 12 residues. Germline lookup yields CDR1 SGHDT and CDR2 YYEEEE.